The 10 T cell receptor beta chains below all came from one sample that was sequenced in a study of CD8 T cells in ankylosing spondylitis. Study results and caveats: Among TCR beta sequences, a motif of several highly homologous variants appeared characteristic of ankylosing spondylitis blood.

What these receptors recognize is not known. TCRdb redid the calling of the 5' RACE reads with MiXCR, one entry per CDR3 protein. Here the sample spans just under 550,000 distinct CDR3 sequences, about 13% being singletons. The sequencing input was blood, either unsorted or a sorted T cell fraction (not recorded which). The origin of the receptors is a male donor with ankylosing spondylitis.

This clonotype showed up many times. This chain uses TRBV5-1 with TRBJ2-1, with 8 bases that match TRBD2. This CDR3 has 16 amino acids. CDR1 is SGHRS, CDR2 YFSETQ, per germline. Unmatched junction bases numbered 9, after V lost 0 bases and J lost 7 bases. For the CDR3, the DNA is TGCGCCAGCAGCTTGGGCCGGGAGGGACGGGGGAATGAGCAGTTCTTC. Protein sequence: CASSLGREGRGNEQFF.

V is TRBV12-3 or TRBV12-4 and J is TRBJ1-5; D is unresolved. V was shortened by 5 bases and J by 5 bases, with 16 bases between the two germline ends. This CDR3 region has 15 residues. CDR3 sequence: CASSLLSGWDQPQHF. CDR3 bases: TGTGCCAGCAGTCTGTTGTCCGGGTGGGATCAGCCCCAGCATTTT.

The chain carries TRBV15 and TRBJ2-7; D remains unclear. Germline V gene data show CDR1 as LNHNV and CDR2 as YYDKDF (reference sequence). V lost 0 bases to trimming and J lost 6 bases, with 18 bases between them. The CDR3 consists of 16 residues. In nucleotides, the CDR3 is TGTGCCACCAGCAGAGATCCTCCGCCGGATGGCGGCGAGCAGTACTTC. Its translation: CATSRDPPPDGGEQYF. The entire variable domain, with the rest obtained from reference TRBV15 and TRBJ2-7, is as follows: DAMVIQNPRYQVTQFGKPVTLSCSQTLNHNVMYWYQQKSSQAPKLLFHYYDKDFNNEADTPDNFQSRRPNTSFCFLDIRSPGLGDTAMYLCATSRDPPPDGGEQYFGPGTRLTVT.

The DNA of the CDR3 is TGTGCCAGCAGCTTAAGCAGGGGTTTCACTGAAGCTTTCTTT. It is translated as CASSLSRGFTEAFF. This chain connects TRBV7-2 to TRBJ1-1, with D possibly matching TRBD1 (6 bases). CDR1 SGHTA and CDR2 FQGNSA come from the germline V gene. The CDR3 runs 14 residues. With 2 bases removed from V and 4 bases from J, the gap between germline ends came to 11 bases.

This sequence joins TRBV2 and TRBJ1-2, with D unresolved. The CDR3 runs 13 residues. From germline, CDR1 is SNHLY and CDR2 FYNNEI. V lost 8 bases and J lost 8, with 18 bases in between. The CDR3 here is CASGMRATDGYTF. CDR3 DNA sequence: TGTGCCAGCGGGATGAGGGCCACGGACGGCTACACCTTC.

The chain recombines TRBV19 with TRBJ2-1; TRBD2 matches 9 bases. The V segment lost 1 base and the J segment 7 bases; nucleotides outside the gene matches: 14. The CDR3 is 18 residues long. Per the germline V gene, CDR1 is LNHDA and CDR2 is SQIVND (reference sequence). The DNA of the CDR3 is TGTGCCAGTAGTATAGGTTCTTTTGGTAGCGGGAGTAGTAATGAGCAGTTCTTC. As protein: CASSIGSFGSGSSNEQFF.

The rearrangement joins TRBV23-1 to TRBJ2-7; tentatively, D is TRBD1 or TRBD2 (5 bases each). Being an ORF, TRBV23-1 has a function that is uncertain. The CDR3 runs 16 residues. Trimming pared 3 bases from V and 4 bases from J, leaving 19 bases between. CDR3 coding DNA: TGCGCCAGCAGTCACGTGGAAGGCCTTGGGACGTACGAGCAGTACGTC. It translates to CASSHVEGLGTYEQYV.

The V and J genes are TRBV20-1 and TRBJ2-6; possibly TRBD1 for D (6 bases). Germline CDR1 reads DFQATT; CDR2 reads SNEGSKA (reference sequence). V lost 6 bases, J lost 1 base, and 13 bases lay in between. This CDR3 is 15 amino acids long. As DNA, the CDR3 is TGCAGTGCCAGGGGCTATCTGTCTGGGGCCAACGTCCTGACTTTC. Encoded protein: CSARGYLSGANVLTF.

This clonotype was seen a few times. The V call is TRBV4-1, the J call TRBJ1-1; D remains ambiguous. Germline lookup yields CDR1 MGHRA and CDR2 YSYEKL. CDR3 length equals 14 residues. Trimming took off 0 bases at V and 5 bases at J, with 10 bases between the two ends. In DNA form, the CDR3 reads TGCGCCAGCAGCCAAGATCATCGGGGAACTGAAGCTTTCTTT. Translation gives CASSQDHRGTEAFF.

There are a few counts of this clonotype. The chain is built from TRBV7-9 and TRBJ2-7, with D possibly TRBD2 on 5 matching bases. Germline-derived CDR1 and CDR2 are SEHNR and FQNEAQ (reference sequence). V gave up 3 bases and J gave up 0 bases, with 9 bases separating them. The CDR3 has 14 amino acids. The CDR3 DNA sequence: TGTGCCAGCAGCTTCGGGGTGTCCTCCTACGAGCAGTACTTC. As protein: CASSFGVSSYEQYF.